Listed below are T cell receptor beta chains from one sample, sequenced in a study of blood T cell repertoires in COVID-19. Clones were sequenced by immunoSEQ multiplex PCR, and TCRdb holds only the in-frame ones, with some missing. The sample has 200,000 to 300,000 clones, about nine tenths seen once. Sequencing input: PBMCs or T cells enriched from blood (not recorded which). The receptors were sampled from a woman aged 40 to 49 with acute COVID-19. Each CDR3 is given without its conserved first and last residue.

v_gene	CDR3aa
TRBV12-3/TRBV12-4	ASSPGQGSPLH
TRBV24-1	ATSDSDRRNYGYT
TRBV18	ASSPQRGTGAYEQY
TRBV4-1	ASSQEITGSYEQY
TRBV9	ASSVAGDTYNEQF
TRBV5-1	ASSPGTGGADTEAF
TRBV9	ASSVVDSPLH
TRBV24-1	ATSYRGTAF
TRBV24-1	ATAGMKATGELF
TRBV9	ASSVGSSGSNEQF
TRBV11-2	ASSLDQRQPQH
TRBV6-6	ASSQGQQGNQPQH
TRBV15	ATSRKQGNTEAF
TRBV11-2	ASSLAPTSGITNEQF
TRBV30	AWSSGGYNEQF
TRBV7-8	ASSLSGKVYGYT
TRBV7-2	ASSISSVNEQF
TRBV6-5	ASRADRGPQPQH
TRBV11-3	ASSLSLNTEAF
TRBV29-1	SVEGGDGNQPQH
TRBV15	ATSRGGGRETQY
TRBV28	ASRSGQEHQPQH
TRBV4-1	ASSQERGRGRGQPQH
TRBV19	ASSITGGSTDTQY
TRBV4-1	ASSQWEDEKLF
TRBV2	ASSSGSLWGTYEQY
TRBV9	ASRGVRDTGELF
TRBV7-9	ASSPREGGHEKLF
TRBV5-4	ASSRGLDYNEQF
TRBV5-1	ASSLDGQVSTEAF
TRBV2	ASSDWAGVSKNIQY
TRBV10-1	ASQGQLNTEAF
TRBV27	ASSLSGAATMGYT
TRBV12-5	ASGLDSNSNQPQH
TRBV6-4	ASTTGVGNTIY
TRBV9	ASSVSQGRDEKLF
TRBV3-1/TRBV3-2	ASSPDTDLGVTEAF